One sample yielded the 15 T cell receptor beta chains listed below, sequenced in a study of cytomegalovirus exposure and HLA in healthy donors. In the PCR, 60 Vbeta and 13 Jbeta primers were used. Some clones are missing from TCRdb's copy, which holds only in-frame ones; the method was immunoSEQ multiplex PCR. Among 72,000 or so clones listed, 74% were seen once. The sample comprised PBMCs. Every receptor here comes from a human donor in good health.

Notes on this clone: This specimen includes other DNA sequences encoding the same CDR3. The gene calls are TRBV5-1 and TRBJ2-7; 10 nucleotides line up with TRBD1. Germline V lookup: CDR1 SGHRS, CDR2 YFSETQ. J lost 2 bases, V lost 4 bases, and 3 bases had no gene match. CDR3 length equals 14 residues. The CDR3 is CASSPGTGAYEQYF. The CDR3 bases are TGCGCCAGCAGCCCCGGGACAGGGGCCTACGAGCAGTACTTC.

The chain couples TRBV27 to TRBJ1-1, with D hard to call. V was trimmed by 2 bases and J by 3 bases, leaving 25 bases between them. Germline V gene lookup returns CDR1 MNHEY and CDR2 SMNVEV (reference sequence). This CDR3 has 19 amino acids. The CDR3 DNA reads TGTGCCAGCAGTTTAGCATCAGAGGTAGTCTCCAGCATAGACACTGAAGCTTTCTTT. Amino acid sequence: CASSLASEVVSSIDTEAFF.

The chain links TRBV5-1 to TRBJ1-1; D may be TRBD1 (5 bases). The CDR3 totals 15 residues. The ends were cut back, 3 bases at V and 1 base at J, with 13 bases in the middle. CDR1 and CDR2 (germline): SGHRS, YFSETQ. In nucleotides, the CDR3 is TGCGCCAGCAGCTCGGGGGATGGGGAGAACACTGAAGCTTTCTTT. Its translation is CASSSGDGENTEAFF.

This clone was seen ten or more times. The chain links TRBV29-1 to TRBJ1-4, with a weak D call TRBD1 (5 bases). The CDR3 loop spans 13 amino acids. Deletions cut 4 bases from V and 4 bases from J, with 10 bases between. CDR1 is SQVTM and CDR2 is ANQGSEA in the germline V gene. The CDR3 spells CSVARAINEKLFF. DNA of the CDR3: TGCAGCGTTGCCAGGGCAATTAATGAAAAACTGTTTTTT.

The chain combines TRBV30 with TRBJ1-1; 7 bases are a match to TRBD1. The junction had 10 bases not matched to a gene; V was cut back by 8 bases and J by 7 bases. The CDR3 is made up of 12 amino acids. Germline assignment: CDR1 GTSNPN and CDR2 SVGIG (reference sequence). The CDR3 coding sequence is TGTGCCCTCCAGGCGGGACAGCGTGAAGCTTTCTTT. It specifies CALQAGQREAFF. Full variable domain (remainder filled in from reference TRBV30 and TRBJ1-1): SQTIHQWPATLVQPVGSPLSLECTVEGTSNPNLYWYRQAAGRGLQLLFYSVGIGQISSEVPQNLSASRPQDRQFILSSKKLLLSDSGFYLCALQAGQREAFFGQGTRLTVV.

This clone showed up just a few times. The chain recombines TRBV25-1 with TRBJ2-5; unclear D gene. The DNA end lines up better with TRBJ2-7; the J call may be wrong. This CDR3 comprises 11 residues. Looked up from germline, CDR1 is MGHDK and CDR2 is SYGVNS. In nucleotides, the CDR3 is TGTGCCAGCAGTGAGGAGAACGAGCAGTACTTC. Translation gives CASSEENEQYF.

The chain uses TRBV7-4 and TRBJ2-5, with 10 positions matching TRBD1. The length of the CDR3 is 15 residues. The ends lost 5 bases at V and 5 bases at J; junction bases unmatched: 8. Germline assignment: CDR1 SGHVT and CDR2 SQSDAQ. CDR3 nucleotides: TGTGCCAGCAGCCCGGACAGGGGGAAATTGGAGACCCAGTACTTC. Translation: CASSPDRGKLETQYF.

V is TRBV13 and J is TRBJ2-6; a weak D match, TRBD1 (5 bases). Germline lookup yields CDR1 PRHDT and CDR2 FYEKMQ (reference sequence). Trimming pared 5 bases from V and 0 bases from J, leaving 8 bases between. This CDR3 is 15 amino acids long. The CDR3 region has the DNA TGTGCCAGCAGCCTAGACAGCTCTGGGGCCAACGTCCTGACTTTC. Encoded protein: CASSLDSSGANVLTF.

This clone was observed a handful of times. V usage is TRBV5-1 and J usage is TRBJ1-1; TRBD1 matches at 7 bases. The germline V gene has CDR1 SGHRS and CDR2 YFSETQ. The CDR3 is made up of 16 amino acids. The ends lost 4 bases at V and 12 bases at J; junction bases unmatched: 21. The CDR3 loop is CASSAGGSNRGSWTFF. The CDR3 nucleotides are TGCGCCAGCAGCGCCGGTGGGTCTAACAGGGGAAGTTGGACTTTCTTT.

The genes are TRBV6-5 and TRBJ2-3; D not resolved. Germline assignment: CDR1 MNHEY and CDR2 SVGAGI. This CDR3 has 12 amino acids. Trimming pared 8 bases from V and 2 bases from J, leaving 8 bases between. For the CDR3, the DNA is TGTGCCAGCGGCCACCACACAGATACGCAGTATTTT. This translates into CASGHHTDTQYF.

A few counts support this clone. This sequence joins TRBV6-5 and TRBJ1-1, with 9 bases aligning to TRBD1. V shed 4 bases, J shed 4 bases, and the junction held 1 base outside the gene matches. From germline, CDR1 is MNHEY and CDR2 SVGAGI. There are 13 residues in the CDR3. The CDR3 sequence is CASSLQGATEAFF. In nucleotides, the CDR3 is TGTGCCAGCAGTTTACAGGGGGCCACTGAAGCTTTCTTT.

The gene calls are TRBV7-3 and TRBJ1-1; a possible D gene is TRBD1 (5 bases). The CDR3 covers 14 residues. Germline V CDR1 and CDR2: SGHTA, FQGTGA. V was pared by 3 bases and J by 2 bases, with 10 bases between. CDR3 nucleotide sequence: TGTGCCAGCAGCTTGTCAGGGCCCAACACTGAAGCTTTCTTT. It is translated as CASSLSGPNTEAFF.

This clone showed up just a few times. This chain uses TRBV27 with TRBJ1-1; 9 bases map to TRBD1. Germline-derived CDR1 and CDR2 are MNHEY and SMNVEV (reference sequence). CDR3 size: 13 residues. The V and J ends lost 4 bases and 3 bases, in that order; junction bases with no gene match: 0. DNA of the CDR3: TGTGCCAGCAGTTACAGGGGGCACACTGAAGCTTTCTTT. Translating it yields CASSYRGHTEAFF.

This chain uses TRBV28 with TRBJ1-1; 8 bases fit TRBD1. CDR1 and CDR2 (germline): MDHEN, SYDVKM. V was clipped by 3 bases and J by 5 bases; unmatched bases: 8. CDR3 size: 15 residues. CDR3 DNA sequence: TGTGCCAGCAGTTTTCAGGACAGGGTCTATACTGAAGCTTTCTTT. Its protein is CASSFQDRVYTEAFF.

The V call is TRBV14, the J call TRBJ2-1; weak D call: TRBD1 (5 bases). CDR1 and CDR2 from the germline V gene are SGHDN and FVKESK. CDR3 length: 12 residues. V was cut by 2 bases and J by 6 bases, with 5 bases left in between. CDR3 in DNA: TGTGCCAGCAGCCAAAGGGGCAATGAGCAGTTCTTC. This codes for CASSQRGNEQFF.